This record looks at one T cell receptor beta chain sequence and its context. This entry comes from a study of blood T cell repertoires in COVID-19. Study context: Samples representing acute and convalescent COVID-19 were sourced from the United States, Italy and Spain. T cells, B-cell-depleted T cells, or PBMCs supplied cDNA or gDNA.

This CDR3 is built from 14 residues. Germline lookup yields CDR1 SGHRS and CDR2 YFSETQ. Trimming stripped 4 bases from V and 0 bases from J, with 11 bases between. In the original workflow: Scientists estimated how many nucleated cells there were by amplifying reference gene primers. Produced via immunoSEQ multiplex PCR; TCRdb's table is partial and in-frame only. V, J and clone size are taken as reported in that table, and D and trimming were inferred from the DNA itself. The table has 60,000 or so clones, approximately 85% seen once. The sample comprised peripheral blood. The chain joins TRBV5-1 to TRBJ2-7, with a weak D call TRBD2 (5 bases). The clonotype originates from a human donor in a cohort sampled during active COVID-19. The CDR3 spells CASSASGFSYEQYF. As DNA, the CDR3 is TGCGCCAGCAGCGCCTCGGGATTCTCCTACGAGCAGTACTTC.